These 19 T cell receptor beta chains share one sample of origin, sequenced in a study of blood T cells in healthy people across ages. The second PCR ran about 6 to 12 cycles with a sample-barcoded 5' primer and J-beta primers. MiXCR, run by TCRdb on the 5' RACE reads, gives a single entry per CDR3 protein. The table lists 650,000 to 900,000 distinct CDR3 sequences, 60% to 80% of them singletons. The sequenced material came from blood. These receptors all stem from a man aged 30 to 45 in good health.

This rearrangement joins TRBV25-1 to TRBJ1-4; D is uncertain. V was clipped by 2 bases and J by 8 bases, with 12 bases between them. This CDR3 contains 14 residues. From germline, CDR1 is MGHDK and CDR2 SYGVNS. The CDR3: CASSEPGIREKLFF. The CDR3 DNA sequence: TGTGCCAGCAGTGAACCGGGGATAAGGGAAAAACTGTTTTTT.

This clonotype was counted between two and nine times. The genes are TRBV7-3 and TRBJ2-1, with D unresolved. Trimming cost V 4 bases and J 5 bases, with 12 bases left between them. The CDR3 is 14 residues long. The germline V gene has CDR1 SGHTA and CDR2 FQGTGA. CDR3 nucleotide sequence: TGTGCCAGCAGCTCCACTACAAGAAACAATGAGCAGTTCTTC. Translated: CASSSTTRNNEQFF.

The chain carries TRBV9 and TRBJ2-7, with D unclear. This CDR3 spans 14 amino acids. Trimming took off 0 bases at V and 2 bases at J, with 9 bases between the two ends. Per the germline V gene, CDR1 is SGDLS and CDR2 is YYNGEE. The DNA of the CDR3 is TGTGCCAGCAGCGTAGTAGGGATCCCCTACGAGCAGTACTTC. It yields the protein CASSVVGIPYEQYF.

In this sample, this clonotype turned up once. The V call is TRBV7-2, the J call TRBJ2-3; 9 bases map to TRBD2. The V and J ends lost 5 bases and 6 bases, in that order; junction bases with no gene match: 12. The CDR3 loop spans 16 amino acids. Germline CDR1 is SGHTA and CDR2 is FQGNSA. The CDR3 here is CASSISSGGTWDTQYF. CDR3 nucleotides: TGTGCCAGCAGCATTTCAAGCGGGGGGACTTGGGATACGCAGTATTTT.

This chain links TRBV12-3 or TRBV12-4 with TRBJ2-5; 7 nucleotides agree with TRBD1. The last part of the DNA fits TRBJ2-7 better; the J call may be wrong. The CDR3 totals 15 residues. CDR3: CASSMTGLYSYEQYF. The CDR3 bases are TGTGCCAGCAGTATGACAGGGCTATACTCCTACGAGCAGTACTTC.

This chain uses TRBV11-2 with TRBJ2-5; 11 bases align to TRBD1. Germline V lookup: CDR1 SGHAT, CDR2 FQNNGV. V shed 5 bases and J 2 bases; nucleotides not matched to a gene: 10. There are 17 residues in the CDR3. The CDR3 region has the DNA TGTGCCAGCAGCCTAAGAGGGACAGGGGGAAAACAAGAGACCCAGTACTTC. The encoded protein is CASSLRGTGGKQETQYF.

This chain connects TRBV3-1 to TRBJ1-1; D is perhaps TRBD1 (5 bases). CDR1 and CDR2 (germline): LGHDT, YNNKEL (reference sequence). This CDR3 is 14 amino acids long. V was cut by 3 bases and J by 1 base, with 9 bases left in between. The CDR3 sequence is CASSHGTGNTEAFF. The CDR3 bases are TGTGCCAGCAGCCACGGGACGGGGAACACTGAAGCTTTCTTT.

The genes are TRBV6-2 or TRBV6-3 and TRBJ2-6; 8 nucleotides line up with TRBD2. After removal of 3 bases from V and 0 bases from J, the junction contained 10 bases not matched to a gene. The CDR3 has 19 residues. CDR1 MNHEY and CDR2 SVGEGT come from the germline V gene. The CDR3: CASSYETSGPYSGANVLTF. CDR3 sequence (DNA): TGTGCCAGCAGTTATGAAACTAGCGGACCATACTCTGGGGCCAACGTCCTGACTTTC.

The chain links TRBV20-1 to TRBJ1-2; D call uncertain. CDR3 length: 11 residues. Germline CDR1 DFQATT, CDR2 SNEGSKA (reference sequence). Deletions cut 6 bases from V and 1 base from J, with 6 bases between. The CDR3 sequence is CSASNNYGYTF. DNA for the CDR3: TGCAGTGCCTCAAATAACTATGGCTACACCTTC.

This clonotype was recorded a few times. The chain has TRBV10-3 and TRBJ1-4; 7 bases map to TRBD1. The CDR3 length is 14 residues. Looked up from germline, CDR1 is ENHRY and CDR2 is SYGVKD. J gave up 5 bases and V 6 bases, and 6 bases lay outside the gene matches. The chain's CDR3 is CAISSPGGNEKLFF. The CDR3 DNA reads TGTGCCATCAGCAGCCCAGGGGGAAATGAAAAACTGTTTTTT.

About this clonotype: A much larger clone sits a single nucleotide away, making a read error possible. The chain joins TRBV6-6 to TRBJ2-3; no clear D. Trimming cost V 5 bases and J 4 bases, with 13 bases left between them. The CDR3 covers 14 residues. Germline V gives CDR1 MNHNY, CDR2 SVGAGI (reference sequence). The CDR3 DNA reads TGTGCCAGCAGTGACACAGTATCCTCAGATACGCAGTATTTT. Translating gives CASSDTVSSDTQYF.

The table lists this clonotype with a few counts. The rearrangement joins TRBV25-1 to TRBJ1-1; D uncertain. Between the trimmed V and J ends, which lost 3 bases and 4 bases, there was a span of 12 bases. The CDR3 sequence is 14 residues long. CDR1 and CDR2 from the germline V gene are MGHDK and SYGVNS. Written as DNA, the CDR3 is TGTGCCAGCAGTGAGGCAGGCGAGGGCACTGAAGCTTTCTTT. Protein: CASSEAGEGTEAFF.

This clonotype was recorded a few times. The V gene is TRBV12-3 or TRBV12-4, the J gene TRBJ1-5, with TRBD1 matching 9 bases. V lost 5 bases to trimming and J lost 4 bases; unmatched junction nucleotides: 3. The CDR3 runs to 14 residues. This CDR3 reads CASSDRGVNQPQHF. The CDR3 DNA sequence: TGTGCCAGCAGTGACAGGGGGGTGAATCAGCCCCAGCATTTT.

The J gene is TRBJ1-6, the V gene TRBV7-3; unclear D gene. Germline-derived CDR1 and CDR2 are SGHTA and FQGTGA. The V and J ends lost 5 bases and 8 bases respectively, with 10 bases between them. This CDR3 comprises 13 residues. CDR3 protein: CASSVVRDSPLHF. CDR3 coding DNA: TGTGCCAGCAGCGTCGTTCGGGATTCACCCCTCCACTTT. Full variable domain (remainder filled in from reference TRBV7-3 and TRBJ1-6): GAGVSQTPSNKVTEKGKYVELRCDPISGHTALYWYRQSLGQGPEFLIYFQGTGAADDSGLPNDRFFAVRPEGSVSTLKIQRTERGDSAVYLCASSVVRDSPLHFGNGTRLTVT.

J is TRBJ2-1 and V is TRBV29-1, with unresolved D. V gave up 5 bases and J gave up 7 bases, with 12 bases separating them. Germline V gene lookup returns CDR1 SQVTM and CDR2 ANQGSEA. The CDR3 covers 12 residues. CDR3 nucleotides: TGCAGCGTTCATCTCGGTGGGAATGAGCAGTTCTTC. This encodes CSVHLGGNEQFF.

The rearrangement joins TRBV28 to TRBJ2-7; D call uncertain. V dropped 4 bases and J dropped 1 base, with 11 bases sitting between them. Per the germline V gene, CDR1 is MDHEN and CDR2 is SYDVKM. The CDR3 extends over 14 amino acids. The CDR3 here is CASSSPSKSYEQYF. CDR3 bases: TGTGCCAGCAGTTCCCCCAGTAAATCCTACGAGCAGTACTTC.

DNA of the CDR3: TGTGCCAGCAGCCTTACCGGGGGTGTTCTCTCCTACAATGAGCAGTTCTTC. Protein: CASSLTGGVLSYNEQFF. The chain carries TRBV7-8 and TRBJ2-1, with a weak D call TRBD2 (6 bases). The CDR3 sequence is 17 residues long. CDR1 is SGHVS, CDR2 FQNEAQ, per germline. V gave up 5 bases and J gave up 0 bases, with 17 bases separating them.

The rearrangement joins TRBV6-6 to TRBJ2-7, with 8 bases aligning to TRBD1. The CDR3 contains 13 residues. Trimming removed 5 bases from V and 9 bases from J; junction bases left unmatched: 9. Looked up from germline, CDR1 is MNHNY and CDR2 is SVGAGI (reference sequence). The CDR3 DNA sequence: TGTGCCAGCAGTCCGGAGGACAGGGCAGGGCAGTACTTC. Amino acid sequence: CASSPEDRAGQYF.

This clonotype appeared a few times. V gene TRBV7-2 combines with J gene TRBJ2-3; no firm D call. The CDR3 sequence is 12 residues long. Germline V gene lookup returns CDR1 SGHTA and CDR2 FQGNSA. V was pared by 6 bases and J by 7 bases, with 11 bases between. This chain's CDR3 is CASRSPAHTQYF. Written as DNA, the CDR3 is TGTGCCAGCAGATCCCCCGCCCATACGCAGTATTTT.